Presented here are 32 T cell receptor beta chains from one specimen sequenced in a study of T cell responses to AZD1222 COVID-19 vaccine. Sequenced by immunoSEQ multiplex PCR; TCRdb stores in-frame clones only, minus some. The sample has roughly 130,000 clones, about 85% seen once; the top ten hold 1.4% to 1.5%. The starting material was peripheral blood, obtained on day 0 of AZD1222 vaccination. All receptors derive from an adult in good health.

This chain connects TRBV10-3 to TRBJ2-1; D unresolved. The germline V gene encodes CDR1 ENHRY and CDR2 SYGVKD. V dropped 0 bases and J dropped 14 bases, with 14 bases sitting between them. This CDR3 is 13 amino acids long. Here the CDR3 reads CAISESEDVGKFF. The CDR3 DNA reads TGTGCCATCAGTGAGTCGGAAGATGTGGGAAAGTTCTTC.

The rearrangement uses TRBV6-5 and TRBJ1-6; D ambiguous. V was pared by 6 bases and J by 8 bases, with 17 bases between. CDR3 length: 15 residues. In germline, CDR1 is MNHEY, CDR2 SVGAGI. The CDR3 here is CASRPPGLGYSPLHF. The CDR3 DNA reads TGTGCCAGCAGACCCCCGGGCCTCGGATATTCACCCCTCCACTTT.

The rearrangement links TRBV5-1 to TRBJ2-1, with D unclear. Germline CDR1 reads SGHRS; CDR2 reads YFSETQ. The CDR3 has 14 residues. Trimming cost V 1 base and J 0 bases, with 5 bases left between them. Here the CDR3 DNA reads TGCGCCAGCAGCTTGACCGGCTCCTACAATGAGCAGTTCTTC. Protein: CASSLTGSYNEQFF. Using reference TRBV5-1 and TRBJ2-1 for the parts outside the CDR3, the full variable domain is KAGVTQTPRYLIKTRGQQVTLSCSPISGHRSVSWYQQTPGQGLQFLFEYFSETQRNKGNFPGRFSGRQFSNSRSEMNVSTLELGDSALYLCASSLTGSYNEQFFGPGTRLTVL.

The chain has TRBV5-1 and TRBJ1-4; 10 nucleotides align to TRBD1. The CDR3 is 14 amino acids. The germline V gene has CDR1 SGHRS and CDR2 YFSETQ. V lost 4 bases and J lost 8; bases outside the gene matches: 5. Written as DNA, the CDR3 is TGCGCCAGCAGCACCGGGACAGGGGAGGAAAAACTGTTTTTT. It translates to CASSTGTGEEKLFF.

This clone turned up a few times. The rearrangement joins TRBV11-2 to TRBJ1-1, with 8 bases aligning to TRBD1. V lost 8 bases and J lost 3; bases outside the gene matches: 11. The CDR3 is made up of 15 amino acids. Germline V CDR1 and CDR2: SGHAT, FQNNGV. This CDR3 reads CASGGLKTGDTEAFF. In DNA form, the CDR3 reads TGTGCCAGCGGTGGACTAAAGACAGGGGACACTGAAGCTTTCTTT.

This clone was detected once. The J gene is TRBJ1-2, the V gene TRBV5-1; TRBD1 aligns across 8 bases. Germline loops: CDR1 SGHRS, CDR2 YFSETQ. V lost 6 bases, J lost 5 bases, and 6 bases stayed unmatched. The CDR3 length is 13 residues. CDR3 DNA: TGCGCCAGCAACCCCGGACAGGGTTATGGCTACACCTTC. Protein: CASNPGQGYGYTF. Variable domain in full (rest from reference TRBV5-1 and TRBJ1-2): KAGVTQTPRYLIKTRGQQVTLSCSPISGHRSVSWYQQTPGQGLQFLFEYFSETQRNKGNFPGRFSGRQFSNSRSEMNVSTLELGDSALYLCASNPGQGYGYTFGSGTRLTVV.

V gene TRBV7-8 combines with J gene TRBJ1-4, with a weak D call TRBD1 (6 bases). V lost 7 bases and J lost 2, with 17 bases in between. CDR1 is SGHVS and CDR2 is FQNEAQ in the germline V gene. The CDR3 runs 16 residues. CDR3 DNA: TGTGCCAGCACCGACAGGCGACGGGGGACTAATGAAAAACTGTTTTTT. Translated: CASTDRRRGTNEKLFF.

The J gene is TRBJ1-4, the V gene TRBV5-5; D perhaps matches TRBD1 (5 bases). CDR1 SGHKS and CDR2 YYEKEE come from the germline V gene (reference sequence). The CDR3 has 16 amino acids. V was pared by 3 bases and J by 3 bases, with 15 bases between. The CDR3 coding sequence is TGTGCCAGCAGCTCCGCACGAGGGACGGCTAATGAAAAACTGTTTTTT. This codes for CASSSARGTANEKLFF.

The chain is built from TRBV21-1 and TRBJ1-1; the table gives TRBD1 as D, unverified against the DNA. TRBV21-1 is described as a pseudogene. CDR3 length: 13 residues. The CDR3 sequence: CASSGNRGGVAFF. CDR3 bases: TGTGCCAGCAGCGGAAACAGGGGTGGGGTAGCTTTCTTT.

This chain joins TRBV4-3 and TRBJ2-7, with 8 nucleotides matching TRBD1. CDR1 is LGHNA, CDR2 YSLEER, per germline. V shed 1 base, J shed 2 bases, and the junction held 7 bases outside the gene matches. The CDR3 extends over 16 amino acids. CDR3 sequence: CASSQGRVRGPYEQYF. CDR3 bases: TGCGCCAGCAGCCAAGGGAGGGTCAGGGGGCCCTACGAGCAGTACTTC.

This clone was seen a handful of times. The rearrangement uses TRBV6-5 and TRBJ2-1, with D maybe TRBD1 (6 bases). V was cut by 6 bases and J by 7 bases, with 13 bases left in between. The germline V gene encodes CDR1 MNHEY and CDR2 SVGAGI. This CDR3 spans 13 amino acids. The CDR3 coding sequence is TGTGCCAGCAGGCTACTCAGGGGAAATGAGCAGTTCTTC. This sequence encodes CASRLLRGNEQFF.

CDR3 coding DNA: TGTGCCAGCAGCCTGGGACAGAAACTGTTTTTT. As protein: CASSLGQKLFF. The chain combines TRBV5-4 with TRBJ1-4; 7 bases match TRBD1. The germline gives CDR1 SGHNT, CDR2 YYREEE (reference sequence). This CDR3 spans 11 amino acids. Trimming removed 4 bases from V and 11 bases from J; junction bases left unmatched: 2.

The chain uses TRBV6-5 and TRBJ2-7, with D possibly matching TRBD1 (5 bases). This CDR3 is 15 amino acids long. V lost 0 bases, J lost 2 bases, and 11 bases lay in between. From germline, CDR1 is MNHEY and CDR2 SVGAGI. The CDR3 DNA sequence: TGTGCCAGCAGTTACTCAACAGGTAGCCCCTACGAGCAGTACTTC. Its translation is CASSYSTGSPYEQYF.

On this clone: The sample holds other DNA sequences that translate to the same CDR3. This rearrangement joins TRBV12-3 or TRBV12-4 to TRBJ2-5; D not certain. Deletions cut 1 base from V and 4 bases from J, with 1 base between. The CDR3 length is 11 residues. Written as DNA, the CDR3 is TGTGCCAGCAGTTTAGGAGAGACCCAGTACTTC. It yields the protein CASSLGETQYF.

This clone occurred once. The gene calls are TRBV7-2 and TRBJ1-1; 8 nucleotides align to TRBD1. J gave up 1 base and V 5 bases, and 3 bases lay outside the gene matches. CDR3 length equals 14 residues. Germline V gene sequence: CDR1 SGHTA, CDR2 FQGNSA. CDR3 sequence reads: CASSNTGGNTEAFF. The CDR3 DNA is TGTGCCAGCAGCAACACAGGGGGGAACACTGAAGCTTTCTTT.

CDR3 nucleotides: TGTGCCAGCCCTACCGACAGGGCGGCTGGGGCCAACGTCCTGACTTTC. It codes for CASPTDRAAGANVLTF. The chain employs TRBV7-2 and TRBJ2-6; TRBD1 agrees at 7 bases. This CDR3 has 16 amino acids. Per the germline V gene, CDR1 is SGHTA and CDR2 is FQGNSA. V was pared by 8 bases and J by 2 bases, with 9 bases of the junction left unmatched.

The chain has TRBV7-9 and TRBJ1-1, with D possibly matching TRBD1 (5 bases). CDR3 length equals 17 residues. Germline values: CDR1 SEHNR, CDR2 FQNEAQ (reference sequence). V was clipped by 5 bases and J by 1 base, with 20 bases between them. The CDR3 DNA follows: TGTGCCAGCAGCACAAATCGGGGACCTACGGCGAACACTGAAGCTTTCTTT. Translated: CASSTNRGPTANTEAFF.

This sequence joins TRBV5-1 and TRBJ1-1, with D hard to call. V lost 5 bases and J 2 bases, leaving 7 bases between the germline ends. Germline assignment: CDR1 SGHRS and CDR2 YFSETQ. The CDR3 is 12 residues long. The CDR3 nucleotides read TGCGCCAGCAGGGATCAAAACACTGAAGCTTTCTTT. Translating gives CASRDQNTEAFF.

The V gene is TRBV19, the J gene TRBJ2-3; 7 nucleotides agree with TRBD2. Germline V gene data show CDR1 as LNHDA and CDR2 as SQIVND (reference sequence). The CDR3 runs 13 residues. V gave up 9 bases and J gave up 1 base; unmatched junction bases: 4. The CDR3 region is CASRAGGTDTQYF. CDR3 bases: TGTGCCAGCCGGGCGGGAGGCACAGATACGCAGTATTTT.

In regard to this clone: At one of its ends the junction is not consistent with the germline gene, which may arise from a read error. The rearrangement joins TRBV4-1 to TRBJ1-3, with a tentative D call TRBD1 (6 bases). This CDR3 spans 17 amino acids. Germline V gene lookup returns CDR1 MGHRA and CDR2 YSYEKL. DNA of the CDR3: TGCGCCCGCAGCCGAGGGGGGTTAGTTCTCTCTGGAAACACCATATATTTT. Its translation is CARSRGGLVLSGNTIYF.

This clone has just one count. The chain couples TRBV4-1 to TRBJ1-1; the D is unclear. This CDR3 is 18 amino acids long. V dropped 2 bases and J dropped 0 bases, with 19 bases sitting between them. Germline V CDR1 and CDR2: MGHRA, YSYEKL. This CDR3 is CASSQTGPGGFLNTEAFF. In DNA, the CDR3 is TGCGCCAGCAGCCAAACGGGCCCTGGCGGGTTTTTGAACACTGAAGCTTTCTTT.

The CDR3: CASSQRTGGGEQYF. The CDR3 bases are TGTGCCAGCTCACAACGGACAGGGGGCGGCGAGCAGTACTTC. This chain joins TRBV18 and TRBJ2-7; 11 nucleotides line up with TRBD1. With V trimmed by 4 bases and J by 6 bases, 5 bases remained unmatched. CDR3 length equals 14 residues. The germline V gene encodes CDR1 KGHSH and CDR2 LQKENI. The full variable domain, with the rest looked up from reference TRBV18 and TRBJ2-7, is NAGVMQNPRHLVRRRGQEARLRCSPMKGHSHVYWYRQLPEEGLKFMVYLQKENIIDESGMPKERFSAEFPKEGPSILRIQQVVRGDSAAYFCASSQRTGGGEQYFGPGTRLTVT.

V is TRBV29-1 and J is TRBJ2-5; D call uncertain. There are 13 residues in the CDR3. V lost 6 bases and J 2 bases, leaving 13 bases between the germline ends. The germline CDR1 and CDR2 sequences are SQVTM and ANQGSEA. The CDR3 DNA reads TGCAGCGTCGCGCTGACTTATCAAGAGACCCAGTACTTC. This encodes CSVALTYQETQYF.

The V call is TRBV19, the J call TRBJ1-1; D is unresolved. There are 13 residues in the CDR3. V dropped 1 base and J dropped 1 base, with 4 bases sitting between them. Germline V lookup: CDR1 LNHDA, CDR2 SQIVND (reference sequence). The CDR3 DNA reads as TGTGCCAGTAGTATAGGTCGGAACACTGAAGCTTTCTTT. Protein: CASSIGRNTEAFF.

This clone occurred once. The CDR3 region is CASSLLDRASTYEQYF. Here the CDR3 DNA reads TGTGCCAGCAGTTTACTGGACAGGGCCTCCACCTACGAGCAGTACTTC. The rearrangement links TRBV28 to TRBJ2-7, with 8 bases that match TRBD1. The CDR3 sequence is 16 residues long. After removal of 2 bases from V and 2 bases from J, the junction contained 8 bases not matched to a gene. Germline V CDR1 and CDR2: MDHEN, SYDVKM.

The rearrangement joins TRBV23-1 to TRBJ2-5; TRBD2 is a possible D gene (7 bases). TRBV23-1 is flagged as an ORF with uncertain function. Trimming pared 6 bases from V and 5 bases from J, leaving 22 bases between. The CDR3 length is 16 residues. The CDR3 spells CASRREGGDSCETQYF. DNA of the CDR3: TGCGCCAGCAGGCGCGAGGGGGGGGATTCATGCGAGACCCAGTACTTC.

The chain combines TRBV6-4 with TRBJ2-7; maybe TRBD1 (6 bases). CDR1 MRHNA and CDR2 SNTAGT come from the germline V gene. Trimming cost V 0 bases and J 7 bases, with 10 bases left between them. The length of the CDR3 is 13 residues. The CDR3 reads CASSDSPGEEQYF. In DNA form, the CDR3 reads TGTGCCAGCAGTGACTCGCCAGGGGAGGAGCAGTACTTC.

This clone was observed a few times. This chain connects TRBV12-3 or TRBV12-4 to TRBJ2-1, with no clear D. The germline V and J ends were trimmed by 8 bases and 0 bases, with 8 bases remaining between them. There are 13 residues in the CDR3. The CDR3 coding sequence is TGTGCCAGCGCCCCTGGCTCCTACAATGAGCAGTTCTTC. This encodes CASAPGSYNEQFF.

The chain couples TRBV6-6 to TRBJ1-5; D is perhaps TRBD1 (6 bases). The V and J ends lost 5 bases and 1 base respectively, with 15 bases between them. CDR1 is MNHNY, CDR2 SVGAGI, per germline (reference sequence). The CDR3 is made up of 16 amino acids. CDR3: CASSIRAGGSNQPQHF. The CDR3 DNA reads TGTGCCAGCAGTATACGCGCGGGGGGCAGCAATCAGCCCCAGCATTTT.

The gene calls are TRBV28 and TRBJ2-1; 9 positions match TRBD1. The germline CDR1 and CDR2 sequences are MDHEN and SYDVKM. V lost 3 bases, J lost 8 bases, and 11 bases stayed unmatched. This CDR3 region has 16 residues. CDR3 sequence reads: CASSLAGTGFVHEQFF. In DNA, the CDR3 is TGTGCCAGCAGTTTGGCCGGGACAGGGTTCGTCCATGAGCAGTTCTTC.

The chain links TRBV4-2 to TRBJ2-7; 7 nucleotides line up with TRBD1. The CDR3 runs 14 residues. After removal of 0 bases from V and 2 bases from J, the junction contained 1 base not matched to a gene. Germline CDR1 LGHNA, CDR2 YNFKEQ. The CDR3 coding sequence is TGTGCCAGCAGCCAAGAGGGACAGACCTACGAGCAGTACTTC. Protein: CASSQEGQTYEQYF.

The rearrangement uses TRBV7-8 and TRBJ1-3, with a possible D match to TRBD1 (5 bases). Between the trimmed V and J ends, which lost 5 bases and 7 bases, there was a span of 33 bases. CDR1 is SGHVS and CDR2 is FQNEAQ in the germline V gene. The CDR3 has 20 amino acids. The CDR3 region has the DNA TGTGCCAGCAGCCAGGACCCTATACAGGCCGCTCGGCGATGGGGGAACACCATATATTTT. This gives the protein CASSQDPIQAARRWGNTIYF.